Below, one TCR beta chain is given with its context. This sample stems from a study of yellow fever vaccine responses in identical twins. The CDR3 loop spans 15 amino acids. Per germline, CDR1 SGHNT and CDR2 YYREEE (reference sequence). Trimming stripped 1 base from V and 8 bases from J, with 15 bases between. MiXCR, applied by TCRdb to the RT-PCR reads, yields one record per CDR3 protein. Of around 18,000 distinct CDR3 sequences listed, 60% to 70% are singletons. This receptor was taken from a woman between 18 and 29 years old who received the yellow fever vaccine. Sequenced here: T cells from blood (PBMCs), unsorted or a sorted subset (not recorded which), sampled before or after yellow fever vaccination (not recorded which). V usage is TRBV5-4 and J usage is TRBJ2-2; D unresolved. Written as DNA, the CDR3 is TGTGCCAGCAGCTTGAGCTCGACCGTCGGGGGGGAGCTGTTTTTT. Amino acid sequence: CASSLSSTVGGELFF.